This TCR beta chain is drawn from a study of shared clonotypes between healthy human individuals. About the study: CD4 naive and CD4 memory each took three plates per donor, while CD8 naive took two and CD8 memory one. The study, taken as a whole, reports: Sequencing of the sorted subsets was shown by rarefaction to be incomplete despite large depth.

The assay was run at deep level. Produced via immunoSEQ multiplex PCR; TCRdb's table is partial and in-frame only. The sample has nearly 2 million clones, approximately 94% seen once. CD45RO-negative CD8 cells positively selected for CCR7 made up the naive population, which excluded terminally differentiated effector memory CD45RA+ cells. The germline gives CDR1 MNHNS, CDR2 SASEGT. The trim removed 5 bases at V and 12 bases at J, leaving 7 bases unmatched. The CDR3 has 12 amino acids. Worth noting for this clone: Antigen: not known.

The TCR sequence derives from a man younger than 35 in good health. J is TRBJ2-1 and V is TRBV6-1; 7 nucleotides align to TRBD1. The sample consisted of naive CD8+ T cells sorted from blood. CDR3 nucleotide sequence: TGTGCCAGCAGTTTCGACAGGGCAGTGCAGTTCTTC. Amino acid sequence: CASSFDRAVQFF.